Following are 27 T cell receptor beta chains from one sample sequenced in a study of blood T cell repertoires in COVID-19. Produced via immunoSEQ multiplex PCR; TCRdb's table is partial and in-frame only. The data contain fewer than 55,000 clones, around four fifths of them singletons. The material sequenced was peripheral blood. The receptor source for this set is a man in his 70s with active COVID-19.

J is TRBJ2-5 and V is TRBV3-1 (or the pseudogene TRBV3-2), with TRBD2 identical over 11 bases. Germline values: CDR1 LGHDT, CDR2 YNNKEL (reference sequence). The CDR3 covers 15 residues. The V segment lost 3 bases and the J segment 5 bases; nucleotides outside the gene matches: 5. As DNA, the CDR3 is TGTGCCAGCAGCCATAGCGGGGGGGCCAGGGAGACCCAGTACTTC. Encoded protein: CASSHSGGARETQYF.

The V and J genes are TRBV28 and TRBJ2-5; a possible D gene is TRBD2 (7 bases). The CDR3 has 15 residues. Trimming cost V 10 bases and J 5 bases, with 23 bases left between them. Germline assignment: CDR1 MDHEN and CDR2 SYDVKM. The CDR3 reads CATQRGGPGFETQYF. The CDR3 DNA reads as TGTGCCACCCAGAGGGGGGGGCCTGGGTTTGAGACCCAGTACTTC. The complete variable domain, with remaining parts taken from reference TRBV28 and TRBJ2-5, reads DVKVTQSSRYLVKRTGEKVFLECVQDMDHENMFWYRQDPGLGLRLIYFSYDVKMKEKGDIPEGYSVSREKKERFSLILESASTNQTSMYLCATQRGGPGFETQYFGPGTRLLVL.

The chain employs TRBV5-5 and TRBJ1-3, with 8 bases fitting TRBD1. CDR3 length: 14 residues. The trim removed 4 bases at V and 8 bases at J, leaving 8 bases unmatched. Per germline, CDR1 SGHKS and CDR2 YYEKEE (reference sequence). The DNA of the CDR3 is TGTGCCAGCAGCACCCGGACAGGGAGGGACACCATATATTTT. It yields the protein CASSTRTGRDTIYF.

The chain combines TRBV28 with TRBJ1-4; D unresolved. The CDR3 length is 15 residues. The ends were cut back, 4 bases at V and 3 bases at J, with 12 bases in the middle. Germline lookup yields CDR1 MDHEN and CDR2 SYDVKM. CDR3 nucleotide sequence: TGTGCCAGCAGTTCTGCCGGGGTAGCTAATGAAAAACTGTTTTTT. Its protein product is CASSSAGVANEKLFF.

The genes are TRBV5-1 and TRBJ1-1, with 7 bases lining up with TRBD1. The germline V gene has CDR1 SGHRS and CDR2 YFSETQ. V was pared by 5 bases and J by 1 base, with 5 bases of the junction left unmatched. The CDR3 has 14 amino acids. CDR3 loop: CASSSGGWNTEAFF. The CDR3 coding sequence is TGCGCCAGCAGTTCAGGGGGGTGGAACACTGAAGCTTTCTTT.

The chain joins TRBV5-4 to TRBJ2-7; no clear D gene. V was cut by 0 bases and J by 4 bases, with 8 bases left in between. Germline V gene lookup returns CDR1 SGHNT and CDR2 YYREEE (reference sequence). This CDR3 contains 13 residues. The CDR3 loop is CASSLDKMYEQYF. In nucleotides, the CDR3 is TGTGCCAGCAGCTTGGACAAGATGTACGAGCAGTACTTC.

The V gene is TRBV5-1, the J gene TRBJ2-7; 7 bases fit TRBD1. The CDR3 extends over 17 amino acids. CDR1 is SGHRS, CDR2 YFSETQ, per germline. The V gene end was trimmed by 1 base and the J gene end by 4 bases; junction bases not matched to a gene: 14. As DNA, the CDR3 is TGCGCCAGCAGCTTGCCCCGAATGACAGGGCACCGTTACGAGCAGTACTTC. The encoded protein is CASSLPRMTGHRYEQYF.

V and J are TRBV7-8 and TRBJ2-1; 7 nucleotides agree with TRBD1. CDR1 is SGHVS and CDR2 is FQNEAQ in the germline V gene. The length of the CDR3 is 15 residues. V gave up 5 bases and J gave up 3 bases; unmatched junction bases: 7. CDR3 in amino acids: CASSPSRTGYNEQFF. CDR3 in DNA: TGTGCCAGCAGCCCTAGCAGGACAGGCTACAATGAGCAGTTCTTC.

On this clone: One end of the junction varies from germline; a read error may be responsible. This chain joins TRBV7-2 and TRBJ1-1; maybe TRBD1 (6 bases). Germline CDR1 is SGHTA and CDR2 is FQGNSA. This CDR3 is 12 amino acids long. The DNA of the CDR3 is TGTGCCAGCAGCTTAGCGTTCCAGGGGCTCGAGTTT. Its protein product is CASSLAFQGLEF.

This rearrangement joins TRBV9 to TRBJ2-1, with 7 bases fitting TRBD1. CDR1 and CDR2 (germline): SGDLS, YYNGEE. V shed 0 bases and J 7 bases; nucleotides not matched to a gene: 4. The CDR3 is made up of 14 amino acids. The CDR3 is CASSVAAGGNEQFF. In nucleotides, the CDR3 is TGTGCCAGCAGCGTAGCGGCAGGGGGAAATGAGCAGTTCTTC.

The J gene is TRBJ2-7, the V gene TRBV5-1, with TRBD2 matching 7 bases. V was clipped by 4 bases and J by 3 bases; unmatched bases: 10. Germline CDR1 SGHRS, CDR2 YFSETQ. The CDR3 sequence is 15 residues long. The CDR3 spells CASSPTSVGGYEQYF. The CDR3, as DNA: TGCGCCAGCAGCCCCACTAGCGTGGGGGGCTACGAGCAGTACTTC. The entire variable domain, with the rest obtained from reference TRBV5-1 and TRBJ2-7, is as follows: KAGVTQTPRYLIKTRGQQVTLSCSPISGHRSVSWYQQTPGQGLQFLFEYFSETQRNKGNFPGRFSGRQFSNSRSEMNVSTLELGDSALYLCASSPTSVGGYEQYFGPGTRLTVT.

The chain uses TRBV4-2 and TRBJ2-1; 11 bases align to TRBD1. CDR1 is LGHNA, CDR2 YNFKEQ, per germline. V lost 5 bases, J lost 7 bases, and 10 bases stayed unmatched. The CDR3 extends over 16 amino acids. For the CDR3, the DNA is TGTGCCAGCAGCTCCCTTCCGGGACAGGGGGTAAATGAGCAGTTCTTC. This sequence encodes CASSSLPGQGVNEQFF.

The chain combines TRBV10-3 with TRBJ2-2; 7 nucleotides agree with TRBD2. V shed 3 bases, J shed 3 bases, and the junction held 7 bases outside the gene matches. Germline V gene sequence: CDR1 ENHRY, CDR2 SYGVKD. The CDR3 sequence is 16 residues long. Written as DNA, the CDR3 is TGTGCCATCAGTGATGGGAGGGTAGGGGACACCGGGGAGCTGTTTTTT. Its protein is CAISDGRVGDTGELFF.

V is TRBV7-2 and J is TRBJ2-1, with 7 bases identical to TRBD2. This CDR3 is 15 amino acids long. Trimming at V came to 5 bases and at J to 10 bases, leaving 14 bases not matched to a gene. Germline V gene sequence: CDR1 SGHTA, CDR2 FQGNSA. The CDR3 DNA follows: TGTGCCAGCAGCCAACCCCTTTCTGGCGGGGGAGAGCAGTTCTTC. This encodes CASSQPLSGGGEQFF.

The chain carries TRBV6-2 or TRBV6-3 and TRBJ2-3; D is unclear. V dropped 2 bases and J dropped 2 bases, with 5 bases sitting between them. Germline loops: CDR1 MNHEY, CDR2 SVGEGT. This CDR3 contains 13 residues. CDR3 protein: CASSYPTTDTQYF. CDR3 in DNA: TGTGCCAGCAGTTACCCTACCACAGATACGCAGTATTTT.

This chain links TRBV11-3 with TRBJ2-2, with 8 bases aligning to TRBD1. The CDR3 covers 17 residues. V shed 3 bases, J shed 6 bases, and the junction held 12 bases outside the gene matches. The germline CDR1 and CDR2 sequences are SGHNT and YENEEA. As DNA, the CDR3 is TGTGCCAGCAGCTTGGGACAAAATTGGGACAGGTCCGGGGAGCTGTTTTTT. This sequence encodes CASSLGQNWDRSGELFF. The full variable domain, rest sourced from reference TRBV11-3 and TRBJ2-2, is EAGVVQSPRYKIIEKKQPVAFWCNPISGHNTLYWYLQNLGQGPELLIRYENEEAVDDSQLPKDRFSAERLKGVDSTLKIQPAELGDSAVYLCASSLGQNWDRSGELFFGEGSRLTVL.

The chain links TRBV5-1 to TRBJ1-2; D might be TRBD1 (5 bases). Between the trimmed V and J ends, which lost 4 bases and 4 bases, there was a span of 17 bases. From germline, CDR1 is SGHRS and CDR2 YFSETQ. This CDR3 spans 15 amino acids. The CDR3 loop reads CASSPSGQGGYGYTF. The DNA of the CDR3 is TGCGCCAGCAGCCCCTCAGGGCAGGGCGGCTATGGCTACACCTTC.

This chain connects TRBV27 to TRBJ1-1; tentatively, D is TRBD1 (5 bases). Germline-derived CDR1 and CDR2 are MNHEY and SMNVEV (reference sequence). This CDR3 spans 14 amino acids. V lost 4 bases and J lost 0, with 9 bases in between. The CDR3 DNA follows: TGTGCCAGCAGTTGGGGGGGGGTGAACACTGAAGCTTTCTTT. This encodes CASSWGGVNTEAFF.

The chain carries TRBV4-1 and TRBJ1-2, with a weak D call TRBD1 (6 bases). V shed 1 base and J shed 0 bases, with 12 bases lying between them. Per the germline V gene, CDR1 is MGHRA and CDR2 is YSYEKL. The CDR3 has 16 residues. The CDR3 sequence is CASSQVAGGANYGYTF. The CDR3 coding sequence is TGCGCCAGCAGCCAAGTAGCGGGGGGCGCTAACTATGGCTACACCTTC.

V gene TRBV10-3 combines with J gene TRBJ2-2; D not resolved. CDR3 length: 14 residues. Trimming took off 0 bases at V and 1 base at J, with 3 bases between the two ends. Germline V gene lookup returns CDR1 ENHRY and CDR2 SYGVKD. The CDR3 spells CAISESRNTGELFF. The CDR3 bases are TGTGCCATCAGTGAGTCGAGGAACACCGGGGAGCTGTTTTTT.

The chain uses TRBV28 and TRBJ1-1; no clear D gene. The CDR3 is 12 residues long. Trimming took 2 bases from V and 3 from J, leaving 4 bases between them. Germline values: CDR1 MDHEN, CDR2 SYDVKM. CDR3: CASSLQYTEAFF. For the CDR3, the DNA is TGTGCCAGCAGTTTACAGTACACTGAAGCTTTCTTT.

In this sample, this clone turned up once. The chain links TRBV9 to TRBJ2-3; D call uncertain. There are 16 residues in the CDR3. Per germline, CDR1 SGDLS and CDR2 YYNGEE. V lost 6 bases and J lost 2, with 19 bases in between. CDR3 nucleotide sequence: TGTGCCAGCACCCCTACCGCGGCTACCCCCACAGATACGCAGTATTTT. Encoded protein: CASTPTAATPTDTQYF.

The chain employs TRBV4-1 and TRBJ1-2; TRBD1 might be the D (6 bases). The V end was cut by 3 bases, the J end by 8 bases, with 13 bases between. Germline V gives CDR1 MGHRA, CDR2 YSYEKL. This CDR3 spans 13 amino acids. CDR3 DNA: TGCGCCAGCAGCCAGGAACAGGGTTTCGGCTACACCTTC. Translated, it gives CASSQEQGFGYTF.

The rearrangement uses TRBV4-1 and TRBJ2-2; D remains ambiguous. V was pared by 1 base and J by 1 base, with 4 bases between. Germline values: CDR1 MGHRA, CDR2 YSYEKL. The CDR3 loop spans 14 amino acids. The DNA of the CDR3 is TGCGCCAGCAGCCAAGTCCAGAACACCGGGGAGCTGTTTTTT. Translation gives CASSQVQNTGELFF.

Turning to this clone: Other DNA sequences in this specimen translate into the identical CDR3. The chain carries TRBV20-1 and TRBJ2-7, with D perhaps matching TRBD1 (6 bases). The CDR3 has 11 amino acids. Looked up from germline, CDR1 is DFQATT and CDR2 is SNEGSKA (reference sequence). V gave up 3 bases and J gave up 3 bases, with 6 bases separating them. The CDR3 DNA reads as TGCAGTGCTAGGACAGGCTACGAGCAGTACTTC. This codes for CSARTGYEQYF.

The genes are TRBV5-1 and TRBJ1-2, with TRBD1 matching over 8 bases. The V gene end was trimmed by 4 bases and the J gene end by 6 bases; junction bases not matched to a gene: 5. The germline V gene has CDR1 SGHRS and CDR2 YFSETQ. CDR3 length: 13 amino acids. The CDR3 region has the DNA TGCGCCAGCAGCCTCGGACAGGGTCATGGCTACACCTTC. It translates to CASSLGQGHGYTF. The full variable domain, completed using reference TRBV5-1 and TRBJ1-2, is KAGVTQTPRYLIKTRGQQVTLSCSPISGHRSVSWYQQTPGQGLQFLFEYFSETQRNKGNFPGRFSGRQFSNSRSEMNVSTLELGDSALYLCASSLGQGHGYTFGSGTRLTVV.

The rearrangement uses TRBV9 and TRBJ1-1; the match to TRBD1 covers 9 bases. CDR1 and CDR2 from the germline V gene are SGDLS and YYNGEE. Trimming removed 0 bases from V and 10 bases from J; junction bases left unmatched: 22. The CDR3 has 19 residues. The CDR3 nucleotides are TGTGCCAGCAGCGTAGTTAAAAGCGGGGACAGGGACCCCCTCGGGGCAGCTTTCTTT. It is translated as CASSVVKSGDRDPLGAAFF.